These 25 T cell receptor beta chains were all obtained from the same sample, sequenced in a study of CD8+ T cells in alopecia areata. Treatment noted: oral pan-JAK inhibitor, 5-10 mg twice daily. Following extraction, RNA underwent reverse transcription to cDNA, which served as the sequencing template. Libraries were prepared by immunoSEQ multiplex PCR; TCRdb keeps only in-frame clonotypes and omits some of them. The sample comprises around 190,000 clones, around 60% of which are singletons, and roughly 0.7% rests with the top ten. Here the sequenced sample was CD4+ T cells sorted from blood, taken at week 4, from a patient treated with tofacitinib. The source of these receptors is a human donor with alopecia areata.

The chain recombines TRBV29-1 with TRBJ2-3; D is unclear. Germline lookup yields CDR1 SQVTM and CDR2 ANQGSEA. CDR3 length: 11 amino acids. Between the trimmed V and J ends, which lost 4 bases and 4 bases, there was a span of 6 bases. This CDR3 reads CSVGTADTQYF. CDR3 DNA: TGCAGCGTTGGTACAGCAGATACGCAGTATTTT.

The table lists this clone with a few counts. The chain joins TRBV7-3 to TRBJ2-1; TRBD2 agrees at 7 bases. The CDR3 runs 13 residues. The V gene end was trimmed by 4 bases and the J gene end by 7 bases; junction bases not matched to a gene: 4. Looked up from germline, CDR1 is SGHTA and CDR2 is FQGTGA. The CDR3 DNA follows: TGTGCCAGCAGCTCAGGACTAGTTAATGAGCAGTTCTTC. It encodes CASSSGLVNEQFF. Filled out from reference TRBV7-3 and TRBJ2-1, the complete variable domain reads GAGVSQTPSNKVTEKGKYVELRCDPISGHTALYWYRQSLGQGPEFLIYFQGTGAADDSGLPNDRFFAVRPEGSVSTLKIQRTERGDSAVYLCASSSGLVNEQFFGPGTRLTVL.

The chain has TRBV25-1 and TRBJ1-5, with D possibly TRBD1 on 5 matching bases. This CDR3 is 13 amino acids long. Germline V CDR1 and CDR2: MGHDK, SYGVNS. Trimming cost V 5 bases and J 7 bases, with 12 bases left between them. CDR3: CASSRGGEQPQHF. The CDR3 DNA is TGTGCCAGCAGTCGGGGGGGGGAGCAGCCCCAGCATTTT. Complete variable domain (other parts from reference TRBV25-1 and TRBJ1-5): EADIYQTPRYLVIGTGKKITLECSQTMGHDKMYWYQQDPGMELHLIHYSYGVNSTEKGDLSSESTVSRIRTEHFPLTLESARPSHTSQYLCASSRGGEQPQHFGDGTRLSIL.

The sample holds one count of this clone. This chain joins TRBV30 and TRBJ2-7; 7 nucleotides agree with TRBD1. The junction had 4 bases not matched to a gene; V was cut back by 3 bases and J by 5 bases. The CDR3 spans 12 residues. The germline V gene has CDR1 GTSNPN and CDR2 SVGIG (reference sequence). Here the CDR3 DNA reads TGTGCCTGGAGCCGCGACAGGGACGAGCAGTACTTC. Translating gives CAWSRDRDEQYF.

This sequence joins TRBV29-1 and TRBJ2-2; D not resolved. The length of the CDR3 is 11 residues. Trimming shortened V by 0 bases and J by 5 bases, and 1 base separated the two germline ends. CDR1 and CDR2 (germline): SQVTM, ANQGSEA. The DNA of the CDR3 is TGCAGCGTTGAAGAAACCGGGGAGCTGTTTTTT. Its protein is CSVEETGELFF.

This chain connects TRBV6-5 to TRBJ1-1; D is undetermined. V was pared by 2 bases and J by 0 bases, with 4 bases between. The CDR3 is made up of 13 amino acids. Germline CDR1 reads MNHEY; CDR2 reads SVGAGI. CDR3 residues: CASSYAVNTEAFF. CDR3 nucleotides: TGTGCCAGCAGTTACGCGGTGAACACTGAAGCTTTCTTT.

The chain recombines TRBV2 with TRBJ2-1; D is undetermined. The CDR3 is 11 residues long. Germline CDR1 is SNHLY and CDR2 is FYNNEI. V dropped 6 bases and J dropped 6 bases, with 6 bases sitting between them. CDR3 residues: CASSLLNEQFF. In nucleotides, the CDR3 is TGTGCCAGCAGCCTTCTCAATGAGCAGTTCTTC.

The chain employs TRBV6-1 and TRBJ2-2, with 11 bases that match TRBD2. The trim removed 6 bases at V and 6 bases at J, leaving 6 bases unmatched. The CDR3 extends over 15 amino acids. CDR1 MNHNS and CDR2 SASEGT come from the germline V gene. This CDR3 reads CASRSIAGGAGELFF. The CDR3 DNA follows: TGTGCCAGCAGATCAATAGCGGGAGGGGCCGGGGAGCTGTTTTTT.

The chain recombines TRBV9 with TRBJ2-1; 13 bases line up with TRBD2. Germline-derived CDR1 and CDR2 are SGDLS and YYNGEE. V was clipped by 4 bases and J by 6 bases; unmatched bases: 7. This CDR3 is 16 amino acids long. The CDR3 reads CASSPRLAGGVNEQFF. The CDR3 coding sequence is TGTGCCAGCAGCCCCCGACTAGCGGGAGGTGTCAATGAGCAGTTCTTC.

This clone has only a few counts. The chain links TRBV30 to TRBJ2-1; 10 nucleotides agree with TRBD2. The CDR3 has 16 amino acids. The ends lost 3 bases at V and 6 bases at J; junction bases unmatched: 11. Germline values: CDR1 GTSNPN, CDR2 SVGIG (reference sequence). Here the CDR3 DNA reads TGTGCCTGGAGCGACCCGAGCGGGAGGGCCATCAATGAGCAGTTCTTC. Residues: CAWSDPSGRAINEQFF.

V gene TRBV18 combines with J gene TRBJ2-1; D gene uncertain. V was trimmed by 8 bases and J by 9 bases, leaving 20 bases between them. Germline-derived CDR1 and CDR2 are KGHSH and LQKENI. CDR3 length: 14 residues. Here the CDR3 DNA reads TGTGCCAGCCCACTGGAGCTCACGGGCGGTGAGCAGTTCTTC. This gives the protein CASPLELTGGEQFF.

This sequence joins TRBV29-1 and TRBJ1-1; tentative D call: TRBD1 (6 bases). Trimming cost V 3 bases and J 10 bases, with 12 bases left between them. The CDR3 has 11 residues. Germline assignment: CDR1 SQVTM and CDR2 ANQGSEA. This CDR3 is CSVDSGARAFF. The CDR3 DNA reads as TGCAGCGTTGACTCGGGGGCGAGAGCTTTCTTT.

The chain links TRBV7-9 to TRBJ2-7; TRBD2 is a possible D gene (5 bases). Germline V lookup: CDR1 SEHNR, CDR2 FQNEAQ (reference sequence). The V end lost 3 bases, the J end lost 9 bases, and 9 bases lay between the germline ends. The CDR3 loop spans 11 amino acids. The CDR3 nucleotides read TGTGCCAGCAGCTTGGGCGAGGGGCAGTACTTC. Translating gives CASSLGEGQYF.

The rearrangement joins TRBV6-5 to TRBJ2-5; perhaps D is TRBD1 or TRBD2 (5 bases each). Per germline, CDR1 MNHEY and CDR2 SVGAGI. Deletions cut 7 bases from V and 7 bases from J, with 16 bases between. The CDR3 is made up of 13 amino acids. DNA of the CDR3: TGTGCCAGCAACTACCGGGGCCCTGGGACCCAGTACTTC. Translated: CASNYRGPGTQYF.

This chain joins TRBV11-2 and TRBJ2-7, with D tentatively TRBD2 (5 bases). CDR3 length equals 16 residues. Germline loops: CDR1 SGHAT, CDR2 FQNNGV. Trimming took off 3 bases at V and 0 bases at J, with 15 bases between the two ends. CDR3 in amino acids: CASSFFPRELSYEQYF. CDR3 in DNA: TGTGCCAGCAGCTTTTTCCCCCGGGAACTCTCCTACGAGCAGTACTTC.

The genes are TRBV28 and TRBJ2-3; a weak D match, TRBD1 (6 bases). Germline V gives CDR1 MDHEN, CDR2 SYDVKM. The CDR3 loop spans 15 amino acids. Trimming removed 4 bases at V and 2 bases at J, with 13 bases between. The CDR3: CASSSGQIPTDTQYF. CDR3 nucleotide sequence: TGTGCCAGCAGTTCCGGACAGATTCCCACAGATACGCAGTATTTT.

The chain employs TRBV29-1 and TRBJ2-4, with D perhaps TRBD1 or TRBD2 (6 bases each). Germline assignment: CDR1 SQVTM and CDR2 ANQGSEA. V was shortened by 7 bases and J by 1 base, with 20 bases between the two germline ends. The CDR3 extends over 16 amino acids. CDR3 nucleotide sequence: TGCAGCGGGGAGAACAGAGGAGGGGGTGCCAAAAACATTCAGTACTTC. Its translation: CSGENRGGGAKNIQYF. Using reference TRBV29-1 and TRBJ2-4 for the parts outside the CDR3, the full variable domain is SAVISQKPSRDICQRGTSLTIQCQVDSQVTMMFWYRQQPGQSLTLIATANQGSEATYESGFVIDKFPISRPNLTFSTLTVSNMSPEDSSIYLCSGENRGGGAKNIQYFGAGTRLSVL.

The V call is TRBV30, the J call TRBJ1-1, with D hard to call. The germline V gene has CDR1 GTSNPN and CDR2 SVGIG (reference sequence). Trimming removed 2 bases at V and 0 bases at J, with 4 bases between. The CDR3 runs to 12 residues. CDR3 bases: TGTGCCTGGAGTATTATGAACACTGAAGCTTTCTTT. This sequence encodes CAWSIMNTEAFF.

This chain joins TRBV4-2 and TRBJ2-5; tentatively, D is TRBD1 (7 bases). Trimming pared 3 bases from V and 1 base from J, leaving 15 bases between. The CDR3 extends over 16 amino acids. Per the germline V gene, CDR1 is LGHNA and CDR2 is YNFKEQ. Written as DNA, the CDR3 is TGTGCCAGCAGCCAGGGAGGCGGACAGGTCCAAGAGACCCAGTACTTC. This codes for CASSQGGGQVQETQYF.

This clone has just a few counts. CDR3 bases: TGCGCCAGCAGTGCGGACAGGGTTCAAGAGACCCAGTACTTC. It yields the protein CASSADRVQETQYF. The chain has TRBV5-1 and TRBJ2-5, with TRBD1 matching 8 bases. The J segment lost 2 bases and the V segment lost 5 bases, leaving 5 bases of the junction unmatched. Germline V gene sequence: CDR1 SGHRS, CDR2 YFSETQ. The CDR3 totals 14 residues. The complete variable domain, with remaining parts taken from reference TRBV5-1 and TRBJ2-5, reads KAGVTQTPRYLIKTRGQQVTLSCSPISGHRSVSWYQQTPGQGLQFLFEYFSETQRNKGNFPGRFSGRQFSNSRSEMNVSTLELGDSALYLCASSADRVQETQYFGPGTRLLVL.

This clone was counted between two and nine times. The genes are TRBV29-1 and TRBJ2-1; D is undetermined. The V gene's germline CDR1 is SQVTM and CDR2 ANQGSEA. Trimming took 5 bases from V and 6 from J, leaving 5 bases between them. The CDR3 is 10 amino acids. This chain's CDR3 is CSVLRNEQFF. The CDR3 DNA is TGCAGCGTTCTTCGCAATGAGCAGTTCTTC.

The count of this clone is one. The V and J genes are TRBV7-9 and TRBJ1-5, with 9 bases fitting TRBD1. The V and J ends lost 3 bases and 4 bases, in that order; junction bases with no gene match: 4. Germline V lookup: CDR1 SEHNR, CDR2 FQNEAQ (reference sequence). This CDR3 is 15 amino acids long. The CDR3 nucleotides are TGTGCCAGCAGCTTCAACGGGACAGGGAATCAGCCCCAGCATTTT. Its translation: CASSFNGTGNQPQHF.

The rearrangement joins TRBV30 to TRBJ2-5, with D maybe TRBD2 (6 bases). The length of the CDR3 is 15 residues. CDR1 is GTSNPN and CDR2 is SVGIG in the germline V gene (reference sequence). The V and J ends lost 3 bases and 3 bases respectively, with 17 bases between them. The CDR3 protein is CAWSLTRGLEETQYF. The CDR3 DNA is TGTGCCTGGAGCCTTACTAGGGGACTGGAAGAGACCCAGTACTTC.

CDR3 nucleotide sequence: TGCGCCAGCAGCCAAGTGTATCTAGGGCTAGCGGCATACGAGCAGTACTTC. The encoded protein is CASSQVYLGLAAYEQYF. This chain links TRBV4-3 with TRBJ2-7; 7 bases are shared with TRBD2. Germline V gives CDR1 LGHNA, CDR2 YSLEER. CDR3 length: 17 residues. The V gene end was trimmed by 1 base and the J gene end by 4 bases; junction bases not matched to a gene: 13.

This chain links TRBV7-2 with TRBJ2-3; D is possibly TRBD1 (6 bases). Germline V lookup: CDR1 SGHTA, CDR2 FQGNSA. The CDR3 sequence is 14 residues long. V was shortened by 5 bases and J by 1 base, with 10 bases between the two germline ends. The CDR3 sequence is CASSENRGTDTQYF. CDR3 DNA: TGTGCCAGCAGCGAGAACAGGGGCACAGATACGCAGTATTTT. Looking up the rest from reference TRBV7-2 and TRBJ2-3 gives the full variable domain: GAGVSQSPSNKVTEKGKDVELRCDPISGHTALYWYRQSLGQGLEFLIYFQGNSAPDKSGLPSDRFSAERTGGSVSTLTIQRTQQEDSAVYLCASSENRGTDTQYFGPGTRLTVL.